The T cell receptor beta chain under discussion was sequenced for a study of blood T cell repertoires in COVID-19. Study information: There were acute and convalescent COVID-19 samples, and they came from the United States, Italy and Spain.

Trimming cost V 4 bases and J 5 bases, with 8 bases left between them. The CDR3 sequence is 12 residues long. From germline, CDR1 is SNHLY and CDR2 FYNNEI. Repertoires were generated with immunoSEQ multiplex PCR, while TCRdb's copy carries only in-frame clones and drops some. The sample has approximately 100,000 clones; 75% to 90% are singletons. This clonotype originated in a woman in her 70s with active or convalescent COVID-19. Sample: peripheral blood. This chain links TRBV2 with TRBJ1-1, with D possibly TRBD1 on 6 matching bases. CDR3 coding DNA: TGTGCCAGCAGTGGGACAGTGACTGAAGCTTTCTTT. Amino acids: CASSGTVTEAFF.